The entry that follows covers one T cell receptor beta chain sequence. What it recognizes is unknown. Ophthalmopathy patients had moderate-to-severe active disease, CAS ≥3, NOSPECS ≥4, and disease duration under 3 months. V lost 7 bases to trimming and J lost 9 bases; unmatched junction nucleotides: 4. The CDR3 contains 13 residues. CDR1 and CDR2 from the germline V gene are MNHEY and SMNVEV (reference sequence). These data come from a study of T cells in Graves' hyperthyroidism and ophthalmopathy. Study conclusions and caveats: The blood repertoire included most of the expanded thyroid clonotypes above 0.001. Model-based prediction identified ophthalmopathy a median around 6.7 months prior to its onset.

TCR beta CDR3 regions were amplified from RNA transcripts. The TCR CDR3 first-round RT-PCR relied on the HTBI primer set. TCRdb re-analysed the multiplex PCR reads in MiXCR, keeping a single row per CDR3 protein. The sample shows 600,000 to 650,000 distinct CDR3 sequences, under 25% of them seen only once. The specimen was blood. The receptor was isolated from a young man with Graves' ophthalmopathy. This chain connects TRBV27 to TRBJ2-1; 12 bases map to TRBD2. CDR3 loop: CASTGLAGSEQFF. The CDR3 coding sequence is TGTGCCAGCACGGGACTAGCGGGCAGTGAGCAGTTCTTC.